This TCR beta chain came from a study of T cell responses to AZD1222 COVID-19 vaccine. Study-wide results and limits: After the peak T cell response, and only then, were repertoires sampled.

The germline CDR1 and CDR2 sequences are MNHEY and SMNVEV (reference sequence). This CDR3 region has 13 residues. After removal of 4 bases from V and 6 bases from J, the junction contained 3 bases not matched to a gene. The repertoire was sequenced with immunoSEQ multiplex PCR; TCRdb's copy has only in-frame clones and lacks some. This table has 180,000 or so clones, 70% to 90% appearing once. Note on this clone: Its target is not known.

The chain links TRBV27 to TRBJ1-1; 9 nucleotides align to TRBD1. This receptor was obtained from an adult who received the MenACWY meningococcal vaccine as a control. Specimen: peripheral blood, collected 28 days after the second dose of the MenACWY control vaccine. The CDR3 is CASSSDRGPEAFF. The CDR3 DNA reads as TGTGCCAGCAGTTCGGACAGGGGCCCTGAAGCTTTCTTT.